Below, 6 T cell receptor beta chains from the same sample are listed, as sequenced in a study of OX40 agonist ivuxolimab in advanced cancers. Here immunoSEQ multiplex PCR was the method, and the copy in TCRdb shows in-frame clones only, minus some. Counted here are over 35,000 clones, roughly nine tenths occurring once; the ten biggest clones make up 4.7%. This sample comprised CD4+ or CD8+ T cells sorted from blood, obtained in a trial of the OX40 agonist ivuxolimab. All receptors come from an adult with an advanced solid tumor such as melanoma, head and neck, liver or kidney cancer.

V is TRBV13 and J is TRBJ2-3; 12 bases agree with TRBD1. The germline CDR1 and CDR2 sequences are PRHDT and FYEKMQ (reference sequence). With 0 bases clipped from V and 5 bases from J, the junction kept 6 bases outside the gene matches. The CDR3 contains 17 residues. The CDR3 here is CASSLGSGQGAGDTQYF. For the CDR3, the DNA is TGTGCCAGCAGCTTAGGGTCGGGACAGGGGGCAGGAGATACGCAGTATTTT.

CDR3 residues: CSVLPLQGAIDTQYF. The CDR3 DNA reads TGCAGCGTCCTACCATTACAGGGGGCTATAGATACGCAGTATTTT. This chain connects TRBV29-1 to TRBJ2-3; TRBD1 agrees at 9 bases. The germline V gene has CDR1 SQVTM and CDR2 ANQGSEA. The CDR3 extends over 15 amino acids. V lost 6 bases and J lost 5; bases outside the gene matches: 12.

The rearrangement links TRBV7-2 to TRBJ2-3, with 7 bases lining up with TRBD2. The germline CDR1 and CDR2 sequences are SGHTA and FQGNSA. CDR3 length equals 16 residues. V was clipped by 0 bases and J by 4 bases; unmatched bases: 7. CDR3 nucleotides: TGTGCCAGCAGCTTAGCAGGCCAGGGAGGGGCAGATACGCAGTATTTT. This gives the protein CASSLAGQGGADTQYF. Drawing the rest from reference TRBV7-2 and TRBJ2-3, the complete variable domain is GAGVSQSPSNKVTEKGKDVELRCDPISGHTALYWYRQSLGQGLEFLIYFQGNSAPDKSGLPSDRFSAERTGGSVSTLTIQRTQQEDSAVYLCASSLAGQGGADTQYFGPGTRLTVL.

The rearrangement uses TRBV5-1 and TRBJ2-3; D call uncertain. The CDR3 is 16 residues long. The germline V gene encodes CDR1 SGHRS and CDR2 YFSETQ. V lost 1 base, J lost 4 bases, and 16 bases lay in between. The CDR3 is CASSLTGRPTSDTQYF. The CDR3 region has the DNA TGCGCCAGCAGCTTGACTGGTCGACCGACTTCAGATACGCAGTATTTT.

The V call is TRBV7-2, the J call TRBJ2-3, with TRBD2 as a possible D gene (6 bases). V lost 4 bases to trimming and J lost 1 base, with 15 bases between them. The CDR3 totals 16 residues. Germline V gene sequence: CDR1 SGHTA, CDR2 FQGNSA. The CDR3 loop reads CASSSRSSGGTDTQYF. The CDR3 DNA reads TGTGCCAGCAGCTCCCGGAGTAGCGGAGGCACAGATACGCAGTATTTT.

The chain has TRBV10-3 and TRBJ2-3; 7 bases agree with TRBD1. The V gene end was trimmed by 5 bases and the J gene end by 2 bases; junction bases not matched to a gene: 4. This CDR3 has 14 residues. The germline V gene has CDR1 ENHRY and CDR2 SYGVKD. CDR3 in DNA: TGTGCCATCAGTCGGGACAGCCCCACAGATACGCAGTATTTT. This translates into CAISRDSPTDTQYF.